This TCR beta chain stems from a study of T cell responses to AZD1222 COVID-19 vaccine. On this clone: Its specificity is unknown.

Repertoires were generated with immunoSEQ multiplex PCR, while TCRdb's copy carries only in-frame clones and drops some. This table holds some 99,000 clones, more than 75% found once. Findings and limits, study-wide: Dominant at 160-218 and 743-854, vaccine-associated CD4 TCRs also spanned spike. The peak T cell response came first, and repertoires were sampled only after it. Donors, mostly white British, included more females; clonal diversity was possibly underestimated. Of spike-specific TCRs, nearly half reportedly target regions left unmutated in variants.

V lost 5 bases, J lost 0 bases, and 14 bases lay in between. CDR3 length: 16 amino acids. CDR1 and CDR2 from the germline V gene are SGHTA and FQGTGA. This specimen consisted of peripheral blood, obtained 28 days after the second AZD1222 dose. The chain is built from TRBV7-3 and TRBJ1-3; D is possibly TRBD1 (6 bases). The sequence was collected from an adult who received the AZD1222 COVID-19 vaccine. The CDR3 region has the DNA TGTGCCAGCAGCCCTCAGGGGACCTTCTCTGGAAACACCATATATTTT. The encoded protein is CASSPQGTFSGNTIYF.